Listed below are T cell receptor beta chains from one sample, sequenced in a study of shared clonotypes between healthy human individuals. The protocol was immunoSEQ multiplex PCR, while the TCRdb copy is restricted to in-frame clones and leaves out a portion. The sample lists some 650,000 clones, around 97% occurring once. Sequencing used naive CD4+ T cells sorted from blood. Receptor source: a woman in her twenties or thirties in good health. CDR3s include the opening cysteine and the closing phenylalanine or tryptophan. The order of the fields is CDR3 DNA, CDR3 protein, J gene, D gene, V gene, clone size, CDR3 length. A D gene is named only where the DNA matches it firmly. A clone size is listed for some rows: how often the clone was seen (once, few, many), or a class if it is expanded.

TGTGCCAGCAGCGTAGATAGCGGGAGGGGAGAGACCCAGTACTTC | CASSVDSGRGETQYF | TRBJ2-5 | TRBD2 | TRBV9 | - | 15
TGCGCCAGCAGCCCCCTAAGGATTGCATCGTACAATGAGCAGTTCTTC | CASSPLRIASYNEQFF | TRBJ2-1 | - | TRBV5-1 | once | 16
TGCGCCAGCACGGGACAGGGGGACGTGGATGAGCAGTTCTTC | CASTGQGDVDEQFF | TRBJ2-1 | TRBD1 | TRBV10-2 | - | 14
TGTGCCAGCAGTTCCGGGGACTTCACAGATACGCAGTATTTT | CASSSGDFTDTQYF | TRBJ2-3 | - | TRBV28 | - | 14
TGTGCCAGCAGTGGGCGATACTACGGACGTCGCGAGCAGTACTTC | CASSGRYYGRREQYF | TRBJ2-7 | - | TRBV2 | - | 15
TGTGCCTGGAGGGAGTGGAGTGGGGGCCCTTCTCACGAGCAGTACTTC | CAWREWSGGPSHEQYF | TRBJ2-7 | - | TRBV30 | - | 16
TGTGCCAGCAGACGGACTAGCGACTATCAGACCCAGTACTTC | CASRRTSDYQTQYF | TRBJ2-5 | TRBD2 | TRBV6-1 | - | 14
TGTGCCAGCAGCTTAGGAGGGGGGTATGAAAAACTGTTTTTT | CASSLGGGYEKLFF | TRBJ1-4 | - | TRBV5-4 | - | 14
TGTGCCAGCAGCTTGTGGGGCAGCCAAGAGACCCAGTACTTC | CASSLWGSQETQYF | TRBJ2-5 | - | TRBV5-4 | - | 14
TGCGCCAGCAGCCGGGGTGGGCTAGCGGCTCTCTCCTACGAGCAGTACTTC | CASSRGGLAALSYEQYF | TRBJ2-7 | TRBD2 | TRBV5-1 | - | 17
TGTGCCACCAGCTGGGACAGGGCTAACTATGGCTACACCTTC | CATSWDRANYGYTF | TRBJ1-2 | TRBD1 | TRBV15 | - | 14
TGTGCCAGTAGTCCCGGGCCCTCCACAGATACGCAGTATTTT | CASSPGPSTDTQYF | TRBJ2-3 | - | TRBV19 | once | 14
TGTGCCAGCAGCTTGCCGGGGTCTGGGGCCAACGTCCTGACTTTC | CASSLPGSGANVLTF | TRBJ2-6 | - | TRBV5-4 | - | 15
TGTGCCAGCAGGACAACAGGGGTGTACGAGCAGTACTTC | CASRTTGVYEQYF | TRBJ2-7 | TRBD1 | TRBV28 | - | 13
TGTGCCAGCAGTGAATTCAGGAAGGGGGACACTGAAGCTTTCTTT | CASSEFRKGDTEAFF | TRBJ1-1 | - | TRBV2 | - | 15